The 28 T cell receptor beta chains listed next were all sequenced from one sample in a study of T cell changes during pregnancy in multiple sclerosis. Sequencing was performed with immunoSEQ multiplex PCR; in TCRdb, only in-frame clones are kept and a portion is missing. Counted here are over 45,000 clones, 70% to 90% occurring once; the ten biggest clones make up more than 0.3%. This sample comprised CD4+ T cells from peripheral blood mononuclear cells, obtained in the third trimester of pregnancy. The receptors come from a female donor with multiple sclerosis, enrolled in a pregnancy study.

This clone was seen once. The rearrangement links TRBV7-9 to TRBJ2-5; D is ambiguous. The J call is in doubt because the DNA end fits TRBJ2-7 better. Germline assignment: CDR1 SEHNR and CDR2 FQNEAQ (reference sequence). This CDR3 region has 12 residues. DNA for the CDR3: TGTGCCAGCAGCTCCCTTTCTTACGAGCAGTACTTC. Protein sequence: CASSSLSYEQYF.

The chain recombines TRBV7-2 with TRBJ2-7, with a possible D match to TRBD2 (6 bases). The ends were cut back, 1 base at V and 4 bases at J, with 14 bases in the middle. From germline, CDR1 is SGHTA and CDR2 FQGNSA. This CDR3 comprises 15 residues. Here the CDR3 DNA reads TGTGCCAGCAGCTTAGAGGGTAGCGGTGTTTACGAGCAGTACTTC. It encodes CASSLEGSGVYEQYF.

A few counts support this clone. The V gene is TRBV6-6, the J gene TRBJ2-3; the match to TRBD2 covers 10 bases. The CDR3 extends over 15 amino acids. V shed 6 bases, J shed 0 bases, and the junction held 3 bases outside the gene matches. CDR1 and CDR2 (germline): MNHNY, SVGAGI (reference sequence). CDR3 nucleotide sequence: TGTGCCAGCAGACCTAGCGGGAGAAGCACAGATACGCAGTATTTT. Its translation is CASRPSGRSTDTQYF.

This chain joins TRBV6-6 and TRBJ1-2, with TRBD1 matching over 7 bases. Trimming at V came to 6 bases and at J to 4 bases, leaving 2 bases not matched to a gene. There are 12 residues in the CDR3. The germline V gene encodes CDR1 MNHNY and CDR2 SVGAGI (reference sequence). The CDR3 loop is CASRGTAYGYTF. The CDR3 coding sequence is TGTGCCAGCAGGGGGACAGCCTATGGCTACACCTTC.

This clone appeared once. The chain employs TRBV10-1 and TRBJ2-7, with 10 nucleotides matching TRBD1. Germline V gene sequence: CDR1 WNHNN, CDR2 SYGVQD (reference sequence). This CDR3 region has 15 residues. The V and J ends lost 5 bases and 3 bases, in that order; junction bases with no gene match: 7. The CDR3 here is CASSFNRTGGYEQYF. CDR3 DNA: TGCGCCAGCAGTTTTAACAGGACAGGGGGCTACGAGCAGTACTTC.

The genes are TRBV7-9 and TRBJ2-7; TRBD1 agrees at 7 bases. Germline V gene data show CDR1 as SEHNR and CDR2 as FQNEAQ (reference sequence). The CDR3 is 14 residues long. V lost 5 bases to trimming and J lost 3 bases; unmatched junction nucleotides: 7. For the CDR3, the DNA is TGTGCCAGCAGCCCACGAGGGACAGACTACGAGCAGTACTTC. Residues: CASSPRGTDYEQYF.

The rearrangement joins TRBV1 to TRBJ2-5; the table calls TRBD2, which could not be checked here. TRBV1 is termed a pseudogene. The CDR3 sequence is 16 residues long. CDR3 DNA: TGCACCAGCAGCCAAGGTAAGCTAGCGGACAAAGAGACCCAGTACTTC. It is translated as CTSSQGKLADKETQYF.

Here the CDR3 reads CASRKGQLGSFEAFF. The CDR3 DNA reads as TGTGCCAGCAGAAAAGGACAGTTGGGCTCCTTCGAAGCTTTCTTT. The chain recombines TRBV7-9 with TRBJ1-1; D may be TRBD1 (6 bases). The CDR3 has 15 residues. From germline, CDR1 is SEHNR and CDR2 FQNEAQ (reference sequence). Trimming removed 6 bases from V and 8 bases from J, with 22 bases in between.

The DNA for the CDR3 is TGCGCCAGCAGCTTTGAGGGAAACGGCTACACCTTC. This encodes CASSFEGNGYTF. V is TRBV5-1 and J is TRBJ1-2; D unclear. V was clipped by 2 bases and J by 8 bases, with 10 bases between them. Germline V gene lookup returns CDR1 SGHRS and CDR2 YFSETQ. This CDR3 is 12 amino acids long.

The chain links TRBV7-9 to TRBJ2-1; TRBD1 agrees at 9 bases. The CDR3 has 16 residues. J gave up 7 bases and V 1 base, and 8 bases lay outside the gene matches. Germline V gene sequence: CDR1 SEHNR, CDR2 FQNEAQ (reference sequence). The CDR3 is CASSLGDRERRNEQFF. CDR3 bases: TGTGCCAGCAGCTTAGGGGACAGGGAAAGGAGGAATGAGCAGTTCTTC.

This sequence joins TRBV10-1 and TRBJ2-7; TRBD2 matches 11 bases. This CDR3 is 14 amino acids long. The V and J ends lost 4 bases and 7 bases, in that order; junction bases with no gene match: 6. Germline V lookup: CDR1 WNHNN, CDR2 SYGVQD (reference sequence). CDR3: CASSGLAGSGEQYF. CDR3 DNA sequence: TGCGCCAGCAGTGGACTAGCGGGATCTGGTGAGCAGTACTTC.

The chain recombines TRBV19 with TRBJ1-2; D is undetermined. V was trimmed by 3 bases and J by 4 bases, leaving 18 bases between them. The CDR3 totals 16 residues. CDR1 is LNHDA and CDR2 is SQIVND in the germline V gene (reference sequence). The CDR3 sequence: CASSIPSPSESYGYTF. As DNA, the CDR3 is TGTGCCAGTAGTATCCCCTCCCCCTCCGAGAGCTATGGCTACACCTTC. The variable domain in full, completed from reference TRBV19 and TRBJ1-2, reads DGGITQSPKYLFRKEGQNVTLSCEQNLNHDAMYWYRQDPGQGLRLIYYSQIVNDFQKGDIAEGYSVSREKKESFPLTVTSAQKNPTAFYLCASSIPSPSESYGYTFGSGTRLTVV.

The chain uses TRBV7-2 and TRBJ2-1; 13 bases fit TRBD2. The CDR3 covers 17 residues. V shed 4 bases, J shed 5 bases, and the junction held 8 bases outside the gene matches. CDR1 is SGHTA and CDR2 is FQGNSA in the germline V gene. CDR3 protein: CASSSTGTSGAHNEQFF. The CDR3 region has the DNA TGTGCCAGCAGCTCGACCGGGACTAGCGGGGCCCACAATGAGCAGTTCTTC.

The chain links TRBV19 to TRBJ1-2; D remains unclear. The germline V and J ends were trimmed by 8 bases and 7 bases, with 41 bases remaining between them. Germline values: CDR1 LNHDA, CDR2 SQIVND (reference sequence). CDR3 length equals 21 residues. DNA for the CDR3: TGTGCCAGTCCTAGAAACCCGATCCTCCACCCCATAACGGACGTTGGAGGTGGCTACACCTTC. Protein: CASPRNPILHPITDVGGGYTF.

This clone has only one observation. The J gene is TRBJ2-1, the V gene TRBV6-6; possible D gene TRBD2, 6 bases. The CDR3 sequence is 12 residues long. V dropped 5 bases and J dropped 8 bases, with 10 bases sitting between them. Germline assignment: CDR1 MNHNY and CDR2 SVGAGI (reference sequence). This CDR3 is CASSVGGDEQFF. The CDR3 coding sequence is TGTGCCAGCAGTGTGGGCGGGGATGAGCAGTTCTTC.

The gene calls are TRBV10-1 and TRBJ1-1; tentative D call: TRBD1 (5 bases). The CDR3 is 14 residues long. V lost 6 bases, J lost 2 bases, and 13 bases lay in between. CDR1 WNHNN and CDR2 SYGVQD come from the germline V gene (reference sequence). CDR3 in amino acids: CASRKGQGNTEAFF. CDR3 bases: TGCGCCAGCAGGAAGGGTCAGGGTAACACTGAAGCTTTCTTT.

The chain couples TRBV5-1 to TRBJ2-1; D is uncertain. The length of the CDR3 is 12 residues. Germline CDR1 SGHRS, CDR2 YFSETQ. The V and J ends lost 4 bases and 8 bases respectively, with 10 bases between them. DNA for the CDR3: TGCGCCAGCAGCCTCCGAGGCGATGAGCAGTTCTTC. Protein: CASSLRGDEQFF. The whole variable domain, filled in from reference TRBV5-1 and TRBJ2-1, reads KAGVTQTPRYLIKTRGQQVTLSCSPISGHRSVSWYQQTPGQGLQFLFEYFSETQRNKGNFPGRFSGRQFSNSRSEMNVSTLELGDSALYLCASSLRGDEQFFGPGTRLTVL.

This clone was seen only once. This chain joins TRBV7-2 and TRBJ1-1; perhaps TRBD1 as D (6 bases). The CDR3 loop spans 16 amino acids. Trimming left V 1 base short and J 1 base short, with 13 bases between. Germline lookup yields CDR1 SGHTA and CDR2 FQGNSA. The CDR3 DNA sequence: TGTGCCAGCAGCTTAGTTGGGGGACAACAGAACACTGAAGCTTTCTTT. This translates into CASSLVGGQQNTEAFF.

This clone was recorded only once. The chain is built from TRBV5-5 and TRBJ2-7; 15 bases are a match to TRBD2. This CDR3 spans 18 amino acids. V was clipped by 3 bases and J by 3 bases; unmatched bases: 10. Per germline, CDR1 SGHKS and CDR2 YYEKEE (reference sequence). The CDR3 sequence is CASSWGLAGGPLYYEQYF. The CDR3 DNA is TGTGCCAGCAGCTGGGGACTAGCGGGAGGACCTTTATACTACGAGCAGTACTTC.

The chain uses TRBV30 and TRBJ2-5; possible D gene TRBD1, 6 bases. Looked up from germline, CDR1 is GTSNPN and CDR2 is SVGIG (reference sequence). V lost 0 bases to trimming and J lost 6 bases, with 11 bases between them. The length of the CDR3 is 13 residues. The CDR3 loop is CAWSVTGMKTQYF. In nucleotides, the CDR3 is TGTGCCTGGAGTGTGACAGGTATGAAGACCCAGTACTTC.

V and J are TRBV6-6 and TRBJ2-1; tentatively, D is TRBD1 (5 bases). The germline CDR1 and CDR2 sequences are MNHNY and SVGAGI (reference sequence). V was pared by 4 bases and J by 9 bases, with 19 bases between. The CDR3 is 15 residues long. CDR3 sequence reads: CASSSPQPRTIEQFF. The CDR3 nucleotides read TGTGCCAGCAGTTCCCCTCAGCCCCGGACAATTGAGCAGTTCTTC.

The rearrangement joins TRBV30 to TRBJ1-3; 8 nucleotides agree with TRBD1. The CDR3 extends over 15 amino acids. Germline lookup yields CDR1 GTSNPN and CDR2 SVGIG (reference sequence). With V trimmed by 4 bases and J by 4 bases, 9 bases remained unmatched. The CDR3 coding sequence is TGTGCCTGGACCCCCCAGGGGGCGCGAGGAAACACCATATATTTT. Encoded protein: CAWTPQGARGNTIYF.

The chain couples TRBV29-1 to TRBJ2-4, with D uncertain. V dropped 6 bases and J dropped 0 bases, with 15 bases sitting between them. This CDR3 comprises 15 residues. Germline CDR1 reads SQVTM; CDR2 reads ANQGSEA. CDR3 sequence reads: CSVLSQFLAKNIQYF. CDR3 coding DNA: TGCAGCGTCCTATCCCAATTTTTAGCCAAAAACATTCAGTACTTC.

V is TRBV27 and J is TRBJ2-3, with 13 bases matching TRBD2. CDR1 and CDR2 from the germline V gene are MNHEY and SMNVEV (reference sequence). J lost 1 base, V lost 6 bases, and 1 base had no gene match. The CDR3 has 15 amino acids. CDR3 DNA: TGTGCCAGCAGGGGACTAGCGGGACGCACAGATACGCAGTATTTT. This sequence encodes CASRGLAGRTDTQYF.

The V gene is TRBV11-2, the J gene TRBJ2-1; D uncertain. Germline CDR1 SGHAT, CDR2 FQNNGV. The CDR3 is 19 residues long. V lost 3 bases and J lost 3, with 24 bases in between. CDR3 residues: CASSLALDRLDFRYNEQFF. The CDR3, as DNA: TGTGCCAGCAGCTTGGCCTTGGATCGACTCGATTTCCGCTACAATGAGCAGTTCTTC.

The chain has TRBV6-1 and TRBJ1-5; D is uncertain. This CDR3 has 16 amino acids. V was trimmed by 4 bases and J by 3 bases, leaving 16 bases between them. In germline, CDR1 is MNHNS, CDR2 SASEGT. DNA of the CDR3: TGTGCCAGCAGTGGCCAGCTTATGGGCCACAATCAGCCCCAGCATTTT. This translates into CASSGQLMGHNQPQHF.

J is TRBJ1-2 and V is TRBV11-2; D might be TRBD1 (6 bases). V lost 1 base to trimming and J lost 2 bases, with 17 bases between them. CDR1 is SGHAT, CDR2 FQNNGV, per germline. The CDR3 has 17 residues. Written as DNA, the CDR3 is TGTGCCAGCAGCTTAGCCGCGGGCCACAGGGCCAACTATGGCTACACCTTC. Translating it yields CASSLAAGHRANYGYTF.

In its sample, this clone was seen once. The rearrangement joins TRBV27 to TRBJ2-7; 10 bases are a match to TRBD2. The germline V gene has CDR1 MNHEY and CDR2 SMNVEV (reference sequence). V lost 5 bases and J lost 2; bases outside the gene matches: 6. The CDR3 runs 15 residues. The CDR3 reads CASSQSGRAPYEQYF. The CDR3 nucleotides are TGTGCCAGCAGTCAAAGCGGGAGGGCCCCCTACGAGCAGTACTTC.